Included here is one TCR beta chain sequence, with context. Its antigen remains unknown. Assay: immunoSEQ multiplex PCR; the TCRdb copy retains only in-frame clones and omits some. This repertoire shows 15,000 or so clones, 60% to 80% found once; its top ten account for more than 1.1%. Samples were taken several times over chemoradiotherapy. This CDR3 has 17 amino acids. Per germline, CDR1 SEHNR and CDR2 FQNEAQ (reference sequence). The germline V and J ends were trimmed by 9 bases and 4 bases, with 25 bases remaining between them. This specimen belongs to a study of chemoradiotherapy in HPV16-positive cancers. Study-wide background: Candidate HPV-specific T-cell clones and common TCR motifs came from functional assays in a couple of HPV16-positive patients. Study-wide results and limits: Non-HPV-specific T cells did not expand in tumors during treatment, whereas candidate HPV-specific clones and E7-related motifs did. Functional assays defining HPV-specific T cells used only a couple of HPV16-positive patients.

The sample was taken from a patient who underwent chemoradiotherapy. The chain has TRBV7-9 and TRBJ1-3, with D hard to call. This receptor was taken from a human donor with HPV-associated anogenital cancer. CDR3 in amino acids: CARPLIRSSPGGNTIYF. For the CDR3, the DNA is TGTGCCAGGCCTCTGATAAGGTCTTCCCCGGGGGGAAACACCATATATTTT.